This paragraph reports one T cell receptor beta chain. The antigen remains unidentified. The source of the sample is a study of T cells in Graves' hyperthyroidism and ophthalmopathy. Overall study results and limits: Blood also carried most thyroid clonotypes expanded above 0.001. Ophthalmopathy was distinguished from stable hyperthyroidism by 13 V-J signatures. Before onset, by a median of 6.5 months, the model predicted ophthalmopathy.

It was RNA transcripts that yielded the amplified TCR beta CDR3 regions. In the first-round RT-PCR of the TCR CDR3, the HTBI primer set was used. TCRdb processed the multiplex PCR reads anew with MiXCR; each CDR3 protein has one entry. The sample has some 360,000 distinct CDR3 sequences, 18% seen once; the top ten hold 15% to 19%. Per the germline V gene, CDR1 is LNHDA and CDR2 is SQIVND (reference sequence). The CDR3 consists of 16 residues. V dropped 1 base and J dropped 4 bases, with 16 bases sitting between them. The chain links TRBV19 to TRBJ2-5; D not resolved. The sample was blood. This receptor was taken from a woman in her thirties or forties with Graves' ophthalmopathy. CDR3 DNA: TGTGCCAGTAGTATAGGTGTACAAACCACCGGAGAGACCCAGTACTTC. It yields the protein CASSIGVQTTGETQYF. Combining the CDR3 with reference TRBV19 and TRBJ2-5 gives the whole variable domain DGGITQSPKYLFRKEGQNVTLSCEQNLNHDAMYWYRQDPGQGLRLIYYSQIVNDFQKGDIAEGYSVSREKKESFPLTVTSAQKNPTAFYLCASSIGVQTTGETQYFGPGTRLLVL.